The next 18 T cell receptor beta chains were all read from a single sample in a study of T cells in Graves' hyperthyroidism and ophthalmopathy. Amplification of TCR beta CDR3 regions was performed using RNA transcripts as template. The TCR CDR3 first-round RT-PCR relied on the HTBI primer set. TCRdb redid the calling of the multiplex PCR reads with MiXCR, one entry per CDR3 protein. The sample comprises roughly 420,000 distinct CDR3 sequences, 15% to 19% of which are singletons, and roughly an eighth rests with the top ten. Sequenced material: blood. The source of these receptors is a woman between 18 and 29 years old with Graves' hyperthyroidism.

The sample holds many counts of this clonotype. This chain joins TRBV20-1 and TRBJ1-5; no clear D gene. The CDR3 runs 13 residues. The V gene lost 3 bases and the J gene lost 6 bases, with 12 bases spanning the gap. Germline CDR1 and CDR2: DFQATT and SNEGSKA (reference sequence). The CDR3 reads CSARVTKGQPQHF. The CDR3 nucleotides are TGCAGTGCTAGGGTCACGAAAGGTCAGCCCCAGCATTTT.

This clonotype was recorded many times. DNA for the CDR3: TGTGCCAGCAGCGACGGGACATCCCTCTCCTACGAGCAGTACTTC. As protein: CASSDGTSLSYEQYF. V and J are TRBV5-5 and TRBJ2-7; TRBD1 is a possible D gene (6 bases). The CDR3 covers 15 residues. Trimming took 4 bases from V and 0 from J, leaving 14 bases between them. The V gene's germline CDR1 is SGHKS and CDR2 YYEKEE (reference sequence).

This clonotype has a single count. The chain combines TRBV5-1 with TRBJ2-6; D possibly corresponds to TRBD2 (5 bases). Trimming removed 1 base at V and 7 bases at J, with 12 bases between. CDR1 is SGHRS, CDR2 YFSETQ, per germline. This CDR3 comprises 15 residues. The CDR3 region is CASSLIPEGANVLTF. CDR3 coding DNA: TGCGCCAGCAGCTTGATTCCAGAGGGAGCCAACGTCCTGACTTTC.

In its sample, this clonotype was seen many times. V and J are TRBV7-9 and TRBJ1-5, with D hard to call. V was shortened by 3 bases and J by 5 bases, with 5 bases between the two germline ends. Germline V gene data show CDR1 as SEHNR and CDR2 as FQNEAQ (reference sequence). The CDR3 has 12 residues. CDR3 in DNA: TGTGCCAGCAGCTTTTGGGATCAGCCCCAGCATTTT. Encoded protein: CASSFWDQPQHF. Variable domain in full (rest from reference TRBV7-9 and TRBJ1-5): DTGVSQNPRHKITKRGQNVTFRCDPISEHNRLYWYRQTLGQGPEFLTYFQNEAQLEKSRLLSDRFSAERPKGSFSTLEIQRTEQGDSAMYLCASSFWDQPQHFGDGTRLSIL.

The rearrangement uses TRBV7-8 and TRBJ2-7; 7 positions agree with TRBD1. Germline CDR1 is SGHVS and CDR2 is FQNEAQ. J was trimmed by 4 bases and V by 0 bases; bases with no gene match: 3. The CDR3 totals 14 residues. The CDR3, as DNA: TGTGCCAGCAGCTTAGCCCCGACAGGGTACGAGCAGTACTTC. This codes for CASSLAPTGYEQYF.

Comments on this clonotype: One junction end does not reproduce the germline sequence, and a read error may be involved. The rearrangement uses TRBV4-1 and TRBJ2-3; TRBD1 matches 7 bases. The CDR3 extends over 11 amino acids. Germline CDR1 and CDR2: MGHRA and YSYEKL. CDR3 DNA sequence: TGCGCCAGCGGCGACAGGGATGTTTCACATTTT. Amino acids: CASGDRDVSHF.

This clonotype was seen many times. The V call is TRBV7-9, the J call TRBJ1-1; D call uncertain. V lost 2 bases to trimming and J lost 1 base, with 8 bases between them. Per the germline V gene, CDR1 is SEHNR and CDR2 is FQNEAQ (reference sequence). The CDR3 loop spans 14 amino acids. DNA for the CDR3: TGTGCCAGCAGCTTACAGAACCGGAACACTGAAGCTTTCTTT. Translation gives CASSLQNRNTEAFF.

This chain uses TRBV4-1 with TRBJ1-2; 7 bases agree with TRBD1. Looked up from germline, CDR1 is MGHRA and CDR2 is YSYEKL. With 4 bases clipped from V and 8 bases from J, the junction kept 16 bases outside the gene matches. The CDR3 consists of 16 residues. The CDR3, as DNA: TGCGCCAGCAGCCGAGATCAAATCAGGGGGGGGCGCGGCTACACCTTC. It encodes CASSRDQIRGGRGYTF.

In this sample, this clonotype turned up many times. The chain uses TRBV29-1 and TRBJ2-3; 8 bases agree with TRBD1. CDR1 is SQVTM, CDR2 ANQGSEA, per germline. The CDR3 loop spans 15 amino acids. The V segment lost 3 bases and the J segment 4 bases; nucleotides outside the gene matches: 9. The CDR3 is CSVDGVRGHADTQYF. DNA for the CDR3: TGCAGCGTTGACGGCGTCAGGGGGCACGCAGATACGCAGTATTTT.

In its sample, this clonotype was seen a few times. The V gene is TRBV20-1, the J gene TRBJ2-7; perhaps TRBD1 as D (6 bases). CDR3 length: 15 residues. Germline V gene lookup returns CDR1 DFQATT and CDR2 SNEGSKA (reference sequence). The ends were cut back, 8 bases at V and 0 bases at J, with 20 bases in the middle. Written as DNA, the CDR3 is TGCAGTCCCTTCCCCCGGGACACTAACTCCTACGAGCAGTACTTC. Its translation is CSPFPRDTNSYEQYF.

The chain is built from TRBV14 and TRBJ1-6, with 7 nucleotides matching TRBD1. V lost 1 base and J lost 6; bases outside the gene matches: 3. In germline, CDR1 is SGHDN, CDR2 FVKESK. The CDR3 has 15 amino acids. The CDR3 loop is CASSQGRGINSPLHF. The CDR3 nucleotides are TGTGCCAGCAGCCAAGGCAGGGGGATTAATTCACCCCTCCACTTT.

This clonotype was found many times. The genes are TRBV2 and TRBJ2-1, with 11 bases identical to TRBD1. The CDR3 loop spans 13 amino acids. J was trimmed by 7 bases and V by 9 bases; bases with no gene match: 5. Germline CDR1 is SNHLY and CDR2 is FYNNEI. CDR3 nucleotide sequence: TGTGCCAGTTACCGGGACAGGGGGAATGAGCAGTTCTTC. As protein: CASYRDRGNEQFF. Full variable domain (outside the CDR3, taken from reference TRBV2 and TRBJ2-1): EPEVTQTPSHQVTQMGQEVILRCVPISNHLYFYWYRQILGQKVEFLVSFYNNEISEKSEIFDDQFSVERPDGSNFTLKIRSTKLEDSAMYFCASYRDRGNEQFFGPGTRLTVL.

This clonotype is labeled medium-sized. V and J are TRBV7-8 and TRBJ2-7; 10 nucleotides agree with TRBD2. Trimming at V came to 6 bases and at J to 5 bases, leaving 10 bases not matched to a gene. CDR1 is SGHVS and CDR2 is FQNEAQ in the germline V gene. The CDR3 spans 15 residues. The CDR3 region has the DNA TGTGCCAGCAGGCGCCAGGGTAGCGGGGGGCACGAGCAGTACTTC. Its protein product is CASRRQGSGGHEQYF.

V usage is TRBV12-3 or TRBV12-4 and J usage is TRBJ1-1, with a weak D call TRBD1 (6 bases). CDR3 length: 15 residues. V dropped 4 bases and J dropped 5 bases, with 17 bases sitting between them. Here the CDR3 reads CASSYSTGARTEAFF. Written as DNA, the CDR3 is TGTGCCAGCAGTTACTCGACGGGGGCGAGGACTGAAGCTTTCTTT.

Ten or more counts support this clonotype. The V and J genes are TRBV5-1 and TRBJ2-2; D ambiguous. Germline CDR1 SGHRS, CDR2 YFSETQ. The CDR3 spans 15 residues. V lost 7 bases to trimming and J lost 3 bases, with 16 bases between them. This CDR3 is CASYPGLIDTGELFF. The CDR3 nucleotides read TGCGCCAGCTATCCCGGGTTGATCGACACCGGGGAGCTGTTTTTT.

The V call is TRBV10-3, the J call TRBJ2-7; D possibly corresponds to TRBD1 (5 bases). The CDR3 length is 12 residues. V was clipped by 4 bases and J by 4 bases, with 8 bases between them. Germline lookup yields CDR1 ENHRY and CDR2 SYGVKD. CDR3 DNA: TGTGCCATCAGTGGTCCAGGGTACGAGCAGTACTTC. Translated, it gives CAISGPGYEQYF.

The CDR3 protein is CASSEPHIASGVGPDTQYF. The CDR3, as DNA: TGTGCCAGCAGTGAACCACACATAGCTAGCGGAGTGGGACCAGATACGCAGTATTTT. V and J are TRBV25-1 and TRBJ2-3, with 7 bases that match TRBD2. The CDR3 is 19 amino acids. CDR1 is MGHDK and CDR2 is SYGVNS in the germline V gene. The trim removed 2 bases at V and 4 bases at J, leaving 18 bases unmatched.

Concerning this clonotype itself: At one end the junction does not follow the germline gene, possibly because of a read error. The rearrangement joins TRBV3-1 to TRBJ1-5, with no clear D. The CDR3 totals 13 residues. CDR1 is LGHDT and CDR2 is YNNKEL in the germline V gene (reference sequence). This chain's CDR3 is CASGQDIKHPQHF. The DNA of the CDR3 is TGTGCCAGCGGCCAAGATATTAAACACCCCCAGCATTTT.